The 22 T cell receptor beta chains in this list originate from one sample, sequenced in a study of radiation and T cells in renal cell carcinoma. The time point: blood 2 weeks post-SBRT. As for treatment: 15 Gy SBRT to primary tumor, nephrectomy 4 weeks later. Repertoires were generated with immunoSEQ multiplex PCR, while TCRdb's copy carries only in-frame clones and drops some. The table includes 120,000 or so clones, roughly 77% detected once. The starting material was blood, obtained from a patient whose treatment included radiotherapy and nephrectomy. The receptors were sampled from a woman aged 55-70 years with renal cell carcinoma.

This clone was seen at least ten times. This chain joins TRBV5-4 and TRBJ1-1; tentative D call: TRBD1 (5 bases). The CDR3 totals 12 residues. CDR1 SGHNT and CDR2 YYREEE come from the germline V gene (reference sequence). Trimming left V 4 bases short and J 3 bases short, with 7 bases between. The CDR3 is CASSGRDTEAFF. CDR3 coding DNA: TGTGCCAGCAGCGGCAGGGACACTGAAGCTTTCTTT.

The chain couples TRBV6-1 to TRBJ1-5; D is uncertain. Germline CDR1 and CDR2: MNHNS and SASEGT. V lost 3 bases to trimming and J lost 6 bases, with 15 bases between them. This CDR3 is 15 amino acids long. CDR3 loop: CASSEGSGEGQPQHF. The CDR3 DNA is TGTGCCAGCAGTGAGGGGTCTGGGGAAGGTCAGCCCCAGCATTTT.

This chain joins TRBV7-9 and TRBJ1-3; 10 positions agree with TRBD1. The V segment lost 3 bases and the J segment 0 bases; nucleotides outside the gene matches: 2. The length of the CDR3 is 16 residues. Germline V lookup: CDR1 SEHNR, CDR2 FQNEAQ (reference sequence). CDR3 protein: CASSLDRGISGNTIYF. The CDR3 DNA is TGTGCCAGCAGCTTGGACAGGGGGATCTCTGGAAACACCATATATTTT. The whole variable domain, filled in from reference TRBV7-9 and TRBJ1-3, reads DTGVSQNPRHKITKRGQNVTFRCDPISEHNRLYWYRQTLGQGPEFLTYFQNEAQLEKSRLLSDRFSAERPKGSFSTLEIQRTEQGDSAMYLCASSLDRGISGNTIYFGEGSWLTVV.

This chain uses TRBV9 with TRBJ2-7; 7 bases are shared with TRBD1. The germline gives CDR1 SGDLS, CDR2 YYNGEE. J lost 7 bases, V lost 3 bases, and 7 bases had no gene match. The CDR3 covers 13 residues. CDR3 in DNA: TGTGCCAGCAGCGACCGGGACAGAGGGGAGCAGTACTTC. This translates into CASSDRDRGEQYF.

CDR3 amino acids: CAWNDNTGELFF. Written as DNA, the CDR3 is TGTGCCTGGAACGACAACACCGGGGAGCTGTTTTTT. The chain combines TRBV30 with TRBJ2-2; D not certain. Germline V lookup: CDR1 GTSNPN, CDR2 SVGIG (reference sequence). The CDR3 runs 12 residues. V was shortened by 4 bases and J by 2 bases, with 5 bases between the two germline ends.

This chain joins TRBV30 and TRBJ1-1, with D hard to call. The ends were cut back, 7 bases at V and 3 bases at J, with 15 bases in the middle. CDR3 length equals 13 residues. The germline V gene encodes CDR1 GTSNPN and CDR2 SVGIG (reference sequence). The CDR3 region has the DNA TGTGCCTACCACGCGGGAGGAGACACTGAAGCTTTCTTT. This encodes CAYHAGGDTEAFF.

This clone was counted only a few times. The rearrangement uses TRBV4-1 and TRBJ1-5; TRBD1 might be the D (6 bases). There are 14 residues in the CDR3. V was shortened by 4 bases and J by 3 bases, with 10 bases between the two germline ends. Germline CDR1 is MGHRA and CDR2 is YSYEKL. The DNA of the CDR3 is TGCGCCAGCAGCCGGGACAACTACAATCAGCCCCAGCATTTT. Amino acid sequence: CASSRDNYNQPQHF.

At least ten counts were recorded for this clone. The CDR3 sequence: CATSRDGQGANYGYTF. The CDR3 DNA is TGTGCCACCAGCAGAGATGGGCAGGGGGCGAACTATGGCTACACCTTC. The V and J genes are TRBV15 and TRBJ1-2, with 8 nucleotides matching TRBD1. The CDR3 has 16 amino acids. Germline values: CDR1 LNHNV, CDR2 YYDKDF (reference sequence). The trim removed 0 bases at V and 2 bases at J, leaving 5 bases unmatched.

The chain combines TRBV9 with TRBJ2-3, with 8 bases matching TRBD2. J lost 0 bases, V lost 1 base, and 4 bases had no gene match. This CDR3 is 16 amino acids long. Germline values: CDR1 SGDLS, CDR2 YYNGEE. DNA of the CDR3: TGTGCCAGCAGCGTAACTAGCGGAATTAGCACAGATACGCAGTATTTT. It translates to CASSVTSGISTDTQYF.

The J gene is TRBJ1-1, the V gene TRBV7-9; the D is unclear. The CDR3 has 12 amino acids. Germline CDR1 is SEHNR and CDR2 is FQNEAQ (reference sequence). Trimming removed 2 bases from V and 7 bases from J, with 8 bases in between. The CDR3 reads CASSLSTLEAFF. The CDR3 DNA sequence: TGTGCCAGCAGCTTATCGACTCTTGAAGCTTTCTTT.

The chain employs TRBV27 and TRBJ1-2; no clear D gene. The CDR3 is 17 amino acids. Trimming shortened V by 6 bases and J by 0 bases, and 20 bases separated the two germline ends. The germline V gene has CDR1 MNHEY and CDR2 SMNVEV (reference sequence). The CDR3 is CASRFRTTGAPNYGYTF. The CDR3 DNA is TGTGCCAGCAGATTCAGGACGACCGGAGCACCTAACTATGGCTACACCTTC.

V usage is TRBV7-9 and J usage is TRBJ2-1, with D perhaps assigned TRBD1 or TRBD2 (5 bases each). Deletions cut 11 bases from V and 5 bases from J, with 28 bases between. Germline lookup yields CDR1 SEHNR and CDR2 FQNEAQ (reference sequence). The CDR3 totals 17 residues. The CDR3 sequence is CAGSGTSLLSGNNEQFF. DNA for the CDR3: TGTGCCGGATCCGGGACCTCTCTATTGTCGGGGAACAATGAGCAGTTCTTC.

The chain uses TRBV7-2 and TRBJ1-1; D gene ambiguous. The CDR3 length is 15 residues. Germline lookup yields CDR1 SGHTA and CDR2 FQGNSA. V shed 1 base and J shed 1 base, with 10 bases lying between them. The CDR3 region has the DNA TGTGCCAGCAGCTTAGAGGAGATTCCGAACACTGAAGCTTTCTTT. It yields the protein CASSLEEIPNTEAFF.

The chain links TRBV15 to TRBJ1-2; weak D call: TRBD1 (5 bases). The CDR3 runs to 14 residues. Germline lookup yields CDR1 LNHNV and CDR2 YYDKDF (reference sequence). V was pared by 5 bases and J by 6 bases, with 16 bases between. CDR3 nucleotide sequence: TGTGCCACCAGCGTCAGGGTTAGTAGGCATGGCTACACCTTC. Its protein is CATSVRVSRHGYTF.

The gene calls are TRBV30 and TRBJ2-4; D call uncertain. Germline V CDR1 and CDR2: GTSNPN, SVGIG (reference sequence). Between the trimmed V and J ends, which lost 3 bases and 0 bases, there was a span of 12 bases. The CDR3 consists of 15 residues. CDR3 in amino acids: CAWSPIGVAKNIQYF. The CDR3 region has the DNA TGTGCCTGGAGCCCGATTGGGGTAGCCAAAAACATTCAGTACTTC.

The chain carries TRBV27 and TRBJ2-7, with 9 bases that match TRBD1. Losses at the gene ends were 7 bases for V and 1 base for J; bases not matched to a gene: 8. The CDR3 contains 15 residues. CDR1 is MNHEY, CDR2 SMNVEV, per germline (reference sequence). The CDR3 is CASTPLGQGSYEQYF. For the CDR3, the DNA is TGTGCCAGCACCCCCCTCGGACAGGGGTCCTACGAGCAGTACTTC.

The rearrangement uses TRBV5-1 and TRBJ1-1, with D perhaps TRBD1 (6 bases). Germline V gene sequence: CDR1 SGHRS, CDR2 YFSETQ. This CDR3 has 15 residues. Trimming left V 4 bases short and J 1 base short, with 14 bases between. The CDR3 DNA reads TGCGCCAGCAGCCCGACGGACAGAACGAACACTGAAGCTTTCTTT. This encodes CASSPTDRTNTEAFF.

The chain links TRBV19 to TRBJ1-5; 9 positions agree with TRBD1. This CDR3 is built from 16 residues. Germline loops: CDR1 LNHDA, CDR2 SQIVND (reference sequence). Losses at the gene ends were 9 bases for V and 5 bases for J; bases not matched to a gene: 14. The CDR3 spells CASNGQGRITDQPQHF. The CDR3 nucleotides are TGTGCCAGCAACGGACAGGGGAGGATCACAGATCAGCCCCAGCATTTT.

The genes are TRBV30 and TRBJ1-4; 12 nucleotides agree with TRBD1. J was trimmed by 8 bases and V by 2 bases; bases with no gene match: 6. Germline V CDR1 and CDR2: GTSNPN, SVGIG (reference sequence). CDR3 length equals 15 residues. The CDR3 sequence: CAWSKRGQGAEKLFF. CDR3 nucleotides: TGTGCCTGGAGTAAACGGGGACAGGGGGCGGAAAAACTGTTTTTT.

This chain uses TRBV2 with TRBJ2-2, with D hard to call. V was shortened by 7 bases and J by 10 bases, with 16 bases between the two germline ends. Germline V gives CDR1 SNHLY, CDR2 FYNNEI. This CDR3 comprises 13 residues. DNA of the CDR3: TGTGCCAGCAACCTGGGGAACATGGAGGAGCTGTTTTTT. Translating gives CASNLGNMEELFF.

The CDR3 loop is CASSQDLRNEYEQYF. The DNA for the CDR3 is TGTGCCAGCAGCCAAGATTTAAGGAACGAATACGAGCAGTACTTC. The rearrangement joins TRBV4-2 to TRBJ2-7; D gene unclear. This CDR3 contains 15 residues. Germline V gene data show CDR1 as LGHNA and CDR2 as YNFKEQ. V was trimmed by 0 bases and J by 4 bases, leaving 13 bases between them.

V and J are TRBV7-2 and TRBJ2-5, with D perhaps being TRBD1 or TRBD2 (5 bases each). Trimming stripped 2 bases from V and 5 bases from J, with 12 bases between. Per germline, CDR1 SGHTA and CDR2 FQGNSA. CDR3 length: 14 residues. The CDR3 loop is CASSLSPWGETQYF. CDR3 DNA sequence: TGTGCCAGCAGCTTAAGCCCCTGGGGGGAGACCCAGTACTTC.